This T cell receptor beta chain originates from a study of CD8 T cells in ankylosing spondylitis. Turning to this clonotype: Antigen specificity is unknown.

Study-level points and caveats: Significant enrichment of disease-linked clones was reportedly seen in matched ankylosing spondylitis synovial fluid. In peripheral blood, disease-linked CD8+ clones occurred at relatively low frequencies. Blood from ankylosing spondylitis patients appeared to carry a characteristic roughly 8-variant TCR beta motif.

A quantitative 5'-RACE method, one with molecular barcodes, was used to make TCR beta libraries. TCRdb re-analysed the 5' RACE reads in MiXCR, keeping a single row per CDR3 protein. The sample yields about 480,000 distinct CDR3 sequences, approximately 17% seen once. Germline CDR1 reads LNHDA; CDR2 reads SQIVND (reference sequence). The CDR3 is 15 amino acids. The V end was cut by 7 bases, the J end by 3 bases, with 18 bases between. The rearrangement joins TRBV19 to TRBJ1-2; D unresolved. The sample comprised blood, either unsorted or a sorted T cell fraction (not recorded which). The TCR comes from a male donor with ankylosing spondylitis. The CDR3: CASTLRAGLYYGYTF. The CDR3 DNA sequence: TGTGCCAGTACCCTGCGGGCAGGCCTTTACTATGGCTACACCTTC.